The present T cell receptor beta chain was sequenced within a study of blood T cell repertoires in COVID-19. About the study: T cells, B-cell-depleted T cells, or PBMCs provided the cDNA or gDNA that served as material.

In assigning cohorts, the study relied on participant-reported clinical history. Method: immunoSEQ multiplex PCR; TCRdb's copy keeps in-frame clones and lacks some. In the table there are 320,000 or so clones, about 90% of which are singletons. After removal of 3 bases from V and 4 bases from J, the junction contained 5 bases not matched to a gene. Germline values: CDR1 WNHNN, CDR2 SYGVQD (reference sequence). The CDR3 sequence is 14 residues long. The chain combines TRBV10-1 with TRBJ2-7, with 8 bases matching TRBD1. The sequence was obtained from a man younger than 40 who had recovered from COVID-19. The sample taken for sequencing was PBMCs or T cells enriched from blood (not recorded which). CDR3 bases: TGCGCCAGCAGTGACTCCGGACAGGGTTACGAGCAGTACTTC. Its protein is CASSDSGQGYEQYF.